This TCR beta chain derives from a study of cytomegalovirus exposure and HLA in healthy donors. Overall study findings and caveats: When analyzed later, the rates of TCR association showed variation by HLA locus, with DRB1 the most and HLA-C the fewest. Based on reports, TCR beta sequences accurately predicted HLA-A and HLA-B alleles for most subjects. Several of the most significant clusters were apparently associated with common viral pathogens in a later analysis.

Regarding this clone: What it binds is not known.

The PCR was carried out with 60 Vbeta primers and 13 Jbeta primers. Profiled with immunoSEQ multiplex PCR; TCRdb holds only in-frame clones, not every one. Counted here are 95,000 to 100,000 clones, about 80% occurring once; the ten biggest clones make up roughly 2%. It was healthy bone marrow donors who served as donors. CDR1 and CDR2 from the germline V gene are SGHNT and YYREEE (reference sequence). Germline trimming cut 1 base from V and 3 bases from J; bases unmatched to any gene: 7. The CDR3 is 16 residues long. This chain joins TRBV5-4 and TRBJ2-1, with TRBD2 identical over 7 bases. The TCR originated in a man aged 40-49 years in good health and CMV-seronegative. Source material: PBMCs. The CDR3 sequence is CASSLPVGGNYNEQFF. The CDR3 bases are TGTGCCAGCAGCTTGCCTGTCGGGGGGAACTACAATGAGCAGTTCTTC.